This record concerns one T cell receptor beta chain sequence. The sample originates from a study of response to subunit inactivated influenza vaccine. Each CDR3 protein is one row after TCRdb ran MiXCR on the RT-PCR reads. This table holds hundreds of thousands of distinct CDR3 sequences, more than 15% found once. Deletions cut 3 bases from V and 1 base from J, with 14 bases between. CDR3 length: 17 residues. Germline CDR1 KGHDR, CDR2 SFDVKD. Sample: PBMCs from blood, taken 11 to 12 days after vaccination. This TCR derives from a man aged 50-60 years who received an inactivated influenza vaccine. This chain uses TRBV24-1 with TRBJ2-2; no clear D. The CDR3 nucleotides are TGTGCCACCAGTGATACAGAAAAAGGGTTGAACACCGGGGAGCTGTTTTTT. The encoded protein is CATSDTEKGLNTGELFF.